The clone carrying this TCR beta chain was observed many times. Its target is unknown. The sample belongs to a study of early T cells in non-severe SARS-CoV-2 infection. Findings of the study overall: Using VDJdb, the matching emphasized anti-spike CD8 responses while missing private and CD4 specificities.

V lost 0 bases and J 7 bases, leaving 16 bases between the germline ends. The CDR3 is 17 amino acids. CDR1 is LGHDT, CDR2 YNNKEL, per germline (reference sequence). TCRdb itself ran the 5' RACE reads through MiXCR, one entry per CDR3 protein. The sample holds tens of thousands of distinct CDR3 sequences, roughly 4.2% seen once. The sequencing sample was made of whole blood. This receptor was obtained from an adult who was a healthcare worker with PCR-confirmed SARS-CoV-2 infection or an uninfected control (not recorded which). The chain links TRBV3-1 to TRBJ1-6; perhaps TRBD1 as D (5 bases). The CDR3 nucleotides are TGTGCCAGCAGCCAAGATCACGGGACGGACATGAATTCACCCCTCCACTTT. Translation: CASSQDHGTDMNSPLHF.